This entry concerns a single T cell receptor (beta chain). CDR3 length equals 13 residues. Germline trimming cut 6 bases from V and 3 bases from J; bases unmatched to any gene: 4. CDR1 and CDR2 (germline): MNHGY, SAAAGT. This sample was included in a study of shared clonotypes between healthy human individuals. Turning to the study itself: The donor group consisted of a couple of women and three men, aged 18 to 49.

The table came from immunoSEQ multiplex PCR; TCRdb's copy has only in-frame clones and leaves some out. The table includes 2,500,000 or so clones, 85% to 95% detected once. This receptor was identified in a man aged 18 to 29 in good health. Some clones in this sample may be carry-over from other donors' samples. The sample taken for sequencing was naive CD4+ T cells from PBMCs. This sample's subset: CD45RA+ positively selected. This chain connects TRBV6-8 to TRBJ2-7; 8 nucleotides match TRBD1. CDR3 protein: CASSGTGSYEQYF. The CDR3, as DNA: TGTGCCAGCAGCGGGACAGGTAGCTACGAGCAGTACTTC.